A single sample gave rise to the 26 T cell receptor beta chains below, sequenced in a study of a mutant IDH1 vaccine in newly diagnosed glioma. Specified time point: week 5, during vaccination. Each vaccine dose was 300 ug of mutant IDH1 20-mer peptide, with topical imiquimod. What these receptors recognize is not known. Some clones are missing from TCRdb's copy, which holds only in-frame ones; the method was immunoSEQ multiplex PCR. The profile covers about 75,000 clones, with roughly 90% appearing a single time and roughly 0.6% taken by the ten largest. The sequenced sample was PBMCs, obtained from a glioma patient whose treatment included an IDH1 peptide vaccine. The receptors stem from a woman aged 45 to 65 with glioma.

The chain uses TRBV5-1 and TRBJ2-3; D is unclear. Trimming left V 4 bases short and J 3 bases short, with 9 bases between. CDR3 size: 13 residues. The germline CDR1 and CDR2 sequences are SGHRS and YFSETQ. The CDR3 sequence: CASSLRQTDTQYF. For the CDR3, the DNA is TGCGCCAGCAGCCTTCGTCAGACAGATACGCAGTATTTT.

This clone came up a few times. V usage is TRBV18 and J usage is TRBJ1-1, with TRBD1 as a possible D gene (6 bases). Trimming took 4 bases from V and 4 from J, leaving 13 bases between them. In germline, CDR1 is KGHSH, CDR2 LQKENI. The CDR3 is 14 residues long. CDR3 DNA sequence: TGTGCCAGCTCACAAAACCAGGGGAGCACTGAAGCTTTCTTT. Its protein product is CASSQNQGSTEAFF. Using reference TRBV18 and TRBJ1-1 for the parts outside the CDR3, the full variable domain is NAGVMQNPRHLVRRRGQEARLRCSPMKGHSHVYWYRQLPEEGLKFMVYLQKENIIDESGMPKERFSAEFPKEGPSILRIQQVVRGDSAAYFCASSQNQGSTEAFFGQGTRLTVV.

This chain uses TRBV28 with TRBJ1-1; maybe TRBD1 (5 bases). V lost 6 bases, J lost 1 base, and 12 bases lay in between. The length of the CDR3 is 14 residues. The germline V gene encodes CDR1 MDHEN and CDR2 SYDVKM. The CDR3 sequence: CASRGWTTNTEAFF. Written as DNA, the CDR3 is TGTGCCAGCAGGGGGTGGACAACGAACACTGAAGCTTTCTTT.

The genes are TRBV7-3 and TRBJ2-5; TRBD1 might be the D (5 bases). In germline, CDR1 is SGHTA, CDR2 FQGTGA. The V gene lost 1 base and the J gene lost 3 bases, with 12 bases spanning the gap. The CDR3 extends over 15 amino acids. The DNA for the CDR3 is TGTGCCAGCAGCTTAATAGCAGGGATCGAAGAGACCCAGTACTTC. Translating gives CASSLIAGIEETQYF. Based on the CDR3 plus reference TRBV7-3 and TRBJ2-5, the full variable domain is GAGVSQTPSNKVTEKGKYVELRCDPISGHTALYWYRQSLGQGPEFLIYFQGTGAADDSGLPNDRFFAVRPEGSVSTLKIQRTERGDSAVYLCASSLIAGIEETQYFGPGTRLLVL.

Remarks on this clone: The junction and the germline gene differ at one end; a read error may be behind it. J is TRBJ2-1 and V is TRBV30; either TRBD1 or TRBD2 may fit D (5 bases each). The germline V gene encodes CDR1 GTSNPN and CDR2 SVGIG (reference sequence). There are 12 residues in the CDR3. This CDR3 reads CSQVGTTNEQFF. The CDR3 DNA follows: TGCTCCCAAGTGGGGACGACAAATGAGCAGTTCTTC.

The CDR3 bases are TGCGCCAGCAGCTCTTCTGGGACAGGGGAAGACTATGGCTACACCTTC. Residues: CASSSSGTGEDYGYTF. The V and J genes are TRBV5-1 and TRBJ1-2; 10 nucleotides agree with TRBD1. CDR1 SGHRS and CDR2 YFSETQ come from the germline V gene. V lost 3 bases and J lost 3; bases outside the gene matches: 8. This CDR3 is 16 amino acids long. Filled out from reference TRBV5-1 and TRBJ1-2, the complete variable domain reads KAGVTQTPRYLIKTRGQQVTLSCSPISGHRSVSWYQQTPGQGLQFLFEYFSETQRNKGNFPGRFSGRQFSNSRSEMNVSTLELGDSALYLCASSSSGTGEDYGYTFGSGTRLTVV.

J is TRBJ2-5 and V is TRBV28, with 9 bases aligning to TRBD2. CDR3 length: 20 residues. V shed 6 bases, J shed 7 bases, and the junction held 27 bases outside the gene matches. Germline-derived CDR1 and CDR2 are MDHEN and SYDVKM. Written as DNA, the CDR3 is TGTGCCAGCAGGTCACCTTTCCTCCGCTCGACTAGCGGTGAGATAGGGACCCAGTACTTC. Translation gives CASRSPFLRSTSGEIGTQYF.

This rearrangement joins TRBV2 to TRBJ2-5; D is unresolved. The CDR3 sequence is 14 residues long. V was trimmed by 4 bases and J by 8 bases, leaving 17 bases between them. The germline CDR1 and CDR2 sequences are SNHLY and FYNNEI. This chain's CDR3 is CASSGVYGQLTQYF. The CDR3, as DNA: TGTGCCAGCAGTGGGGTCTACGGCCAGTTAACCCAGTACTTC.

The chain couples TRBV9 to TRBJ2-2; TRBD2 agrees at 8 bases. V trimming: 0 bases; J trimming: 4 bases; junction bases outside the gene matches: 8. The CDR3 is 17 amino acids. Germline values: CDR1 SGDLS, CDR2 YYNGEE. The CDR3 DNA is TGTGCCAGCAGCGTAGCCTCGGGGGGGCAGTCCACCGGGGAGCTGTTTTTT. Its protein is CASSVASGGQSTGELFF.

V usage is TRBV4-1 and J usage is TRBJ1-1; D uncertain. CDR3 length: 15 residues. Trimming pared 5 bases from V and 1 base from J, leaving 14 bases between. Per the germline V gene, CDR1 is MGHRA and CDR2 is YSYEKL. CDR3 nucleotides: TGCGCCAGCAGCTTCCAAGCGGGCTCGAACACTGAAGCTTTCTTT. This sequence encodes CASSFQAGSNTEAFF.

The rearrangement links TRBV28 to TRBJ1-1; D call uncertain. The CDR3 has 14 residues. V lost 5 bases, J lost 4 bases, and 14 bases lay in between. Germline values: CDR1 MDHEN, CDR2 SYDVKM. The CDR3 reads CASSGPSWGTEAFF. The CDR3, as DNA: TGTGCCAGCAGTGGCCCCTCTTGGGGCACTGAAGCTTTCTTT.

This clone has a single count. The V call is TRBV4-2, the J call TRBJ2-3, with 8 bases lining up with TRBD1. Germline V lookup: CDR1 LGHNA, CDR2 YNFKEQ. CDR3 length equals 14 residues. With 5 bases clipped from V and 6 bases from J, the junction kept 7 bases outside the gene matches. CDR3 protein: CASSFGQGEDTQYF. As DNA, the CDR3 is TGTGCCAGCAGCTTCGGACAGGGTGAGGATACGCAGTATTTT.

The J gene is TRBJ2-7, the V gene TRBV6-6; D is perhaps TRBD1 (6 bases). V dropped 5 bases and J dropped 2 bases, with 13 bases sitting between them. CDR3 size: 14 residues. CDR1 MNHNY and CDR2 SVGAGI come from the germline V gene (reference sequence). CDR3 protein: CASSPGKGAYEQYF. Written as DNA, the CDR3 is TGTGCCAGCAGTCCCGGGAAGGGGGCCTACGAGCAGTACTTC.

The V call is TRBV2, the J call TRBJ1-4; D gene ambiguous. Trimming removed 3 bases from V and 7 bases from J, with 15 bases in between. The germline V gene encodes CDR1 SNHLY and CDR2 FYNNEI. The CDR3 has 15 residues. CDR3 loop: CASSDLGEGSEKLFF. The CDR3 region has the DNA TGTGCCAGCAGTGACCTTGGGGAGGGAAGTGAAAAACTGTTTTTT.

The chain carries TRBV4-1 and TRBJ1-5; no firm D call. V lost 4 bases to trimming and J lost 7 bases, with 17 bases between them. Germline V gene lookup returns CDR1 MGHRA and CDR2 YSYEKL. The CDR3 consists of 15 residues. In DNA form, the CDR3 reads TGCGCCAGCAGCCCCCGAGGAGGCCTCGGGCAGCCCCAGCATTTT. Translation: CASSPRGGLGQPQHF.

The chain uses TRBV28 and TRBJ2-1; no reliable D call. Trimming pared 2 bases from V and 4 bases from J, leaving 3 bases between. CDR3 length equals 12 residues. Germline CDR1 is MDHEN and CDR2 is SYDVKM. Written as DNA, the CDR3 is TGTGCCAGCAGTTTAGAGTACAATGAGCAGTTCTTC. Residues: CASSLEYNEQFF.

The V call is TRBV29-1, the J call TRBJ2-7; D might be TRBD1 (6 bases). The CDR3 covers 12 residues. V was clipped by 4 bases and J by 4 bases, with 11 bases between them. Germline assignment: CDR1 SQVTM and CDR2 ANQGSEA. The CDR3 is CSVVRGGYEQYF. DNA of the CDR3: TGCAGCGTTGTCAGGGGCGGATACGAGCAGTACTTC.

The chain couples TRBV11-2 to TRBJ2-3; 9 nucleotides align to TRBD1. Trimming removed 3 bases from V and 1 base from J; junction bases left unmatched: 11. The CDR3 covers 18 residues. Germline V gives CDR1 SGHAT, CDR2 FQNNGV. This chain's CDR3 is CASSFPYRGRAGTDTQYF. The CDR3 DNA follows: TGTGCCAGCAGCTTCCCCTACAGGGGGCGGGCCGGCACAGATACGCAGTATTTT. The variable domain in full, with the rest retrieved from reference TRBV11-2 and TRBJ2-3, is EAGVAQSPRYKIIEKRQSVAFWCNPISGHATLYWYQQILGQGPKLLIQFQNNGVVDDSQLPKDRFSAERLKGVDSTLKIQPAKLEDSAVYLCASSFPYRGRAGTDTQYFGPGTRLTVL.

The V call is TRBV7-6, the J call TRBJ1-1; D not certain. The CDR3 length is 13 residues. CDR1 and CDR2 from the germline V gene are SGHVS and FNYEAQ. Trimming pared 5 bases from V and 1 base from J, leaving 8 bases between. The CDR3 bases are TGTGCCAGCAGCGCGTACCCGAACACTGAAGCTTTCTTT. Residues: CASSAYPNTEAFF.

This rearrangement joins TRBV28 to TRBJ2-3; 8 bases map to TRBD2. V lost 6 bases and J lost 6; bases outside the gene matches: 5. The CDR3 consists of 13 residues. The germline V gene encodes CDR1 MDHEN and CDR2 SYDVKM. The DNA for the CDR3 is TGTGCCAGCAGCGGGAGGGCCGCCGATACGCAGTATTTT. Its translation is CASSGRAADTQYF.

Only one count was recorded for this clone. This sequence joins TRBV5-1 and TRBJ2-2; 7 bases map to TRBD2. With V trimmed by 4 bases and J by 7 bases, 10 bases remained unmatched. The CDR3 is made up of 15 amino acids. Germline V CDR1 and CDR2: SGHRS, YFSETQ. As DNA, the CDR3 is TGCGCCAGCAGCCCCGGACTAGTGACGGGCGGGGAGCTGTTTTTT. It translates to CASSPGLVTGGELFF.

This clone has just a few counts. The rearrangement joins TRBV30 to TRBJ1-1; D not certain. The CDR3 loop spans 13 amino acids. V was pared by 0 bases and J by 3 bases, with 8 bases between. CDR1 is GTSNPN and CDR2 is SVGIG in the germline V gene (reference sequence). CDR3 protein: CAWSVMGDTEAFF. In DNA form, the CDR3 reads TGTGCCTGGAGTGTAATGGGAGACACTGAAGCTTTCTTT. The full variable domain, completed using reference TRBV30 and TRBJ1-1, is SQTIHQWPATLVQPVGSPLSLECTVEGTSNPNLYWYRQAAGRGLQLLFYSVGIGQISSEVPQNLSASRPQDRQFILSSKKLLLSDSGFYLCAWSVMGDTEAFFGQGTRLTVV.

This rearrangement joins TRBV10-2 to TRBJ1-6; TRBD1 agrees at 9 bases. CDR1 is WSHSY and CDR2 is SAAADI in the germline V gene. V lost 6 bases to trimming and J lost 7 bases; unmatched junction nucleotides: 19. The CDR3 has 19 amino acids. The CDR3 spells CASRNQLSPWTGENSPLHF. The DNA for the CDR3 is TGCGCCAGCAGGAATCAATTATCTCCCTGGACAGGGGAAAATTCACCCCTCCACTTT.

The CDR3 protein is CASSRLTSGRYNEQFF. Here the CDR3 DNA reads TGTGCCAGTAGTCGCTTGACTAGCGGGAGATACAATGAGCAGTTCTTC. This chain connects TRBV19 to TRBJ2-1, with TRBD2 matching 12 bases. CDR3 length: 16 residues. Trimming at V came to 5 bases and at J to 4 bases, leaving 6 bases not matched to a gene. Germline-derived CDR1 and CDR2 are LNHDA and SQIVND (reference sequence).

CDR3 coding DNA: TGTGCCAGCAGCTTGAGTAGGGGACAGGCCTCCTCCTACGAGCAGTACTTC. As protein: CASSLSRGQASSYEQYF. This chain connects TRBV5-8 to TRBJ2-7; 8 nucleotides agree with TRBD1. V lost 1 base and J lost 0; bases outside the gene matches: 9. The CDR3 runs 17 residues. Germline lookup yields CDR1 SGHTS and CDR2 YDEGEE.

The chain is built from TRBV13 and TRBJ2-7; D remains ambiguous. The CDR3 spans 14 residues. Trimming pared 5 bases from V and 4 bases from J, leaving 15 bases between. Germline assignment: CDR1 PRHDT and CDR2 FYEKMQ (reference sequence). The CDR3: CASSPGAMRYEQYF. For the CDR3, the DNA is TGTGCCAGCAGCCCCGGTGCCATGCGATACGAGCAGTACTTC.